Listed below are T cell receptor beta chains from one sample, sequenced in a study of T cells in Graves' hyperthyroidism and ophthalmopathy. MiXCR, applied by TCRdb to the multiplex PCR reads, yields one record per CDR3 protein. Seen here are approximately 410,000 distinct CDR3 sequences, approximately 14% observed once, and the top ten hold roughly 13%. Material: blood. The receptors come from a man aged 18 to 29 with Graves' ophthalmopathy. CDR3s include the opening cysteine and the closing phenylalanine or tryptophan. Each record gives: J gene, V gene, D gene, clone size, CDR3 DNA, CDR3 protein. The D gene is left open where the match is weak. Clone size is shown for a subset of rows, as once, few, many or a class of expanded clone.

J gene: TRBJ1-5; V gene: TRBV2; D gene: .; clone size: .; CDR3 DNA: TGTGCCAGCAGTAAGCGCGGGACGATTATTTCTCAGCCCCAGCATTTT; CDR3 protein: CASSKRGTIISQPQHF
J gene: TRBJ1-5; V gene: TRBV3-1; D gene: TRBD1; clone size: many; CDR3 DNA: TGTGCCAGCAGCCAAGATACAGGGGCGAGCAATCAGCCCCAGCATTTT; CDR3 protein: CASSQDTGASNQPQHF
J gene: TRBJ2-5; V gene: TRBV10-3; D gene: TRBD1; clone size: once; CDR3 DNA: TGTGCCATCAGTAAGGACAGGGGAGGAACCCAAGAGACCCAGTACTTC; CDR3 protein: CAISKDRGGTQETQYF
J gene: TRBJ1-4; V gene: TRBV10-2; D gene: TRBD1; clone size: few; CDR3 DNA: TGCGCCAGCAGTGGTTTGGGCAGGGGGCCGAAACTGTTTTTT; CDR3 protein: CASSGLGRGPKLFF
J gene: TRBJ1-6; V gene: TRBV6-1; D gene: .; clone size: many; CDR3 DNA: TGTGCCAGCAGTTTGATGGGGGCTAATTCACCCCTCCACTTT; CDR3 protein: CASSLMGANSPLHF
J gene: TRBJ1-5; V gene: TRBV7-9; D gene: .; clone size: .; CDR3 DNA: TGTGCCAGCAGCTTAGCACGGACGACCGTTCAGCCCCAGCATTTT; CDR3 protein: CASSLARTTVQPQHF
J gene: TRBJ2-7; V gene: TRBV2; D gene: .; clone size: many; CDR3 DNA: TGTGCCAGTTATCAACCCCGGGACACCCTTAACGAGCAGTACTTC; CDR3 protein: CASYQPRDTLNEQYF
J gene: TRBJ2-5; V gene: TRBV2; D gene: .; clone size: few; CDR3 DNA: TGTGCCAGCAACAGAAGAGGGGGGCGGGAGACCCAGTACTTC; CDR3 protein: CASNRRGGRETQYF
J gene: TRBJ2-7; V gene: TRBV5-4; D gene: .; clone size: .; CDR3 DNA: TGTGCCAGCAGCTTGGGTGGGGCGAGCTCCTACGAGCGGTACTTC; CDR3 protein: CASSLGGASSYERYF
J gene: TRBJ1-6; V gene: TRBV30; D gene: .; clone size: many; CDR3 DNA: TGTGCCTGGTCTCCGACGGGCGCGGCCTATAATTCACCCCTCCACTTT; CDR3 protein: CAWSPTGAAYNSPLHF
J gene: TRBJ1-5; V gene: TRBV6-1; D gene: TRBD1; clone size: .; CDR3 DNA: TGTGCCAGCAGTGAGCGAGGGACAGGGATGGAGCCCCAGCATTTT; CDR3 protein: CASSERGTGMEPQHF
J gene: TRBJ2-1; V gene: TRBV29-1; D gene: .; clone size: many; CDR3 DNA: TGCAGCGTTGGGGAACCATCCTGGGATGAGCAGTTCTTC; CDR3 protein: CSVGEPSWDEQFF
J gene: TRBJ2-2; V gene: TRBV12-3/TRBV12-4; D gene: .; clone size: few; CDR3 DNA: TGTGCCAGCAGTTTCACGGGCAGCTACACCGGGGAGCTGTTTTTT; CDR3 protein: CASSFTGSYTGELFF
J gene: TRBJ1-4; V gene: TRBV20-1; D gene: .; clone size: many; CDR3 DNA: TGCAGTGCTAGTTTGGGCGAAAAACTGTTTTTT; CDR3 protein: CSASLGEKLFF
J gene: TRBJ2-3; V gene: TRBV20-1; D gene: .; clone size: many; CDR3 DNA: TGCAGTGCTAGAAACTATAAATGGGGCTCGTCAGATACGCAGTATTTT; CDR3 protein: CSARNYKWGSSDTQYF
J gene: TRBJ1-1; V gene: TRBV7-9; D gene: .; clone size: .; CDR3 DNA: TGTGCCAGCAGCTTGGGGTGGGGAATTGGTCGGACTGAAGCTTTCTTT; CDR3 protein: CASSLGWGIGRTEAFF
J gene: TRBJ1-3; V gene: TRBV28; D gene: .; clone size: many; CDR3 DNA: TGTGCCAGCAGTTTACCAGGGACTACCGGAAACACCATATATTTT; CDR3 protein: CASSLPGTTGNTIYF
J gene: TRBJ1-4; V gene: TRBV18; D gene: .; clone size: .; CDR3 DNA: TGTACCAGCTCACCAGCGGGACCACAAACTAATGAAAAACTGTTTTTT; CDR3 protein: CTSSPAGPQTNEKLFF
J gene: TRBJ2-5; V gene: TRBV24-1; D gene: .; clone size: .; CDR3 DNA: TGTGCCACCAGTGATTTGCAAATCGGGGGACGCGAGACCCAGTACTTC; CDR3 protein: CATSDLQIGGRETQYF
J gene: TRBJ2-4; V gene: TRBV7-2; D gene: .; clone size: many; CDR3 DNA: TGTGCCAGCAGCCCTCGGGAAAACATTCAGTACTTC; CDR3 protein: CASSPRENIQYF
J gene: TRBJ1-5; V gene: TRBV6-1; D gene: .; clone size: .; CDR3 DNA: TGTGCCAGCACCCACGGTAGAGATCAGCCCCAGCATTTT; CDR3 protein: CASTHGRDQPQHF
J gene: TRBJ2-7; V gene: TRBV6-1; D gene: TRBD1; clone size: few; CDR3 DNA: TGTGCCAGCAGTGTCCGGGACAGAGACGGTGAGCAGTACTTC; CDR3 protein: CASSVRDRDGEQYF
J gene: TRBJ2-3; V gene: TRBV18; D gene: .; clone size: many; CDR3 DNA: TGTGCCAGCTCACCAATGAGTACAGATACGCAGTATTTT; CDR3 protein: CASSPMSTDTQYF
J gene: TRBJ2-7; V gene: TRBV18; D gene: TRBD2; clone size: few; CDR3 DNA: TGTGCCAGCTCATACCATAGACTAGCGGGGATCTCCTACGAGCAGTACTTC; CDR3 protein: CASSYHRLAGISYEQYF
J gene: TRBJ2-7; V gene: TRBV5-1; D gene: .; clone size: many; CDR3 DNA: TGCGCCAGCAGCTTGGCCCCACCTGATCTGGACTACGAGCAGTACTTC; CDR3 protein: CASSLAPPDLDYEQYF
J gene: TRBJ1-5; V gene: TRBV3-1; D gene: .; clone size: many; CDR3 DNA: TGTGCCAGCAGCCAATGGGGAGAAAATCAGCCCCAGCATTTT; CDR3 protein: CASSQWGENQPQHF
J gene: TRBJ1-6; V gene: TRBV2; D gene: .; clone size: many; CDR3 DNA: TGTGCCAGCAGTCAGGGGATTGGCTCACCCCTCCACTTT; CDR3 protein: CASSQGIGSPLHF
J gene: TRBJ2-7; V gene: TRBV7-8; D gene: TRBD2; clone size: many; CDR3 DNA: TGTGCCAGCAGCTCCAGACTAGCTAACGAGCAGTACTTC; CDR3 protein: CASSSRLANEQYF
J gene: TRBJ2-7; V gene: TRBV13; D gene: .; clone size: many; CDR3 DNA: TGTGCCAGCAGCTTCGAATCCTACGAGCAGTACTTC; CDR3 protein: CASSFESYEQYF
J gene: TRBJ1-4; V gene: TRBV12-3/TRBV12-4; D gene: .; clone size: many; CDR3 DNA: TGTGCCAGCAGTTGGGGTTATAATGAAAAACTGTTTTTT; CDR3 protein: CASSWGYNEKLFF
J gene: TRBJ1-5; V gene: TRBV5-6; D gene: .; clone size: many; CDR3 DNA: TGTGCCAGCAGCTTGGGGTATCAGCCCCAGCATTTT; CDR3 protein: CASSLGYQPQHF
J gene: TRBJ2-7; V gene: TRBV7-9; D gene: TRBD1; clone size: many; CDR3 DNA: TGTGCCAGCAGCTTAAGCGGGACAGGGCCCTACGAGCAGTACTTC; CDR3 protein: CASSLSGTGPYEQYF
J gene: TRBJ2-7; V gene: TRBV7-8; D gene: .; clone size: many; CDR3 DNA: TGTGCCAGCCAAGGCAGGGGAGTTTACGAGCAGTACTTC; CDR3 protein: CASQGRGVYEQYF
J gene: TRBJ1-2; V gene: TRBV30; D gene: .; clone size: many; CDR3 DNA: TGTGCCTGGGACCCCCCCAGGGACCGTGGCTACACCTTC; CDR3 protein: CAWDPPRDRGYTF
J gene: TRBJ2-3; V gene: TRBV29-1; D gene: .; clone size: many; CDR3 DNA: TGCAGCGTTGATTGGCATCGCACAGATACGCAGTATTTT; CDR3 protein: CSVDWHRTDTQYF
J gene: TRBJ2-1; V gene: TRBV12-3/TRBV12-4; D gene: .; clone size: .; CDR3 DNA: TGTGCCAGCAGTCGCACAGGGTCGGGCTCCTCCAATGACCAGTTCTTC; CDR3 protein: CASSRTGSGSSNDQFF
J gene: TRBJ2-1; V gene: TRBV20-1; D gene: .; clone size: many; CDR3 DNA: TGCAGTGCTAGAGAGCGGGTAAGGAACAATGAGCAGTTCTTC; CDR3 protein: CSARERVRNNEQFF
J gene: TRBJ1-5; V gene: TRBV12-3/TRBV12-4; D gene: .; clone size: many; CDR3 DNA: TGTGCCAGCAGGGTCGGTAGCAATCAGCCCCAGCATTTT; CDR3 protein: CASRVGSNQPQHF
J gene: TRBJ1-2; V gene: TRBV28; D gene: .; clone size: many; CDR3 DNA: TGTGCCAGCCAATCCGCGGCAGGCGAAAAAAACTATGGCTACACCTTC; CDR3 protein: CASQSAAGEKNYGYTF
J gene: TRBJ1-1; V gene: TRBV7-9; D gene: .; clone size: many; CDR3 DNA: TGTGCCAGCAGCTATGAGAACACTGAAGCTTTCTTT; CDR3 protein: CASSYENTEAFF
J gene: TRBJ1-1; V gene: TRBV20-1; D gene: .; clone size: few; CDR3 DNA: TGCAGTGCTAGAGAGGCGGGAGGGGACACTGAAGCTTTCTTT; CDR3 protein: CSAREAGGDTEAFF